A single sample gave rise to the 7 T cell receptor beta chains below, sequenced in a study of blood T cell repertoires in COVID-19. Repertoires were generated with immunoSEQ multiplex PCR, while TCRdb's copy carries only in-frame clones and drops some. The sample lists about 170,000 clones, roughly four fifths seen once, with roughly 2% in the top ten. What was sequenced was peripheral blood. The receptors here all came from a woman aged 80 or over with acute or convalescent COVID-19.

V is TRBV19 and J is TRBJ2-3; 10 bases align to TRBD1. Germline V gene lookup returns CDR1 LNHDA and CDR2 SQIVND (reference sequence). Trimming at V came to 1 base and at J to 2 bases, leaving 3 bases not matched to a gene. This CDR3 contains 16 residues. This chain's CDR3 is CASSIGGTGDTDTQYF. The CDR3 DNA reads as TGTGCCAGTAGTATAGGGGGGACAGGGGACACAGATACGCAGTATTTT.

The V gene is TRBV18, the J gene TRBJ1-1, with D possibly TRBD1 on 5 matching bases. The germline gives CDR1 KGHSH, CDR2 LQKENI. V was shortened by 6 bases and J by 1 base, with 12 bases between the two germline ends. The CDR3 is made up of 14 amino acids. The CDR3: CASSLETANTEAFF. In DNA, the CDR3 is TGTGCCAGCTCGCTGGAGACAGCGAACACTGAAGCTTTCTTT.

The rearrangement links TRBV5-4 to TRBJ2-1, with 7 bases matching TRBD1. The ends lost 4 bases at V and 0 bases at J; junction bases unmatched: 4. CDR3 length: 15 amino acids. Germline V gene sequence: CDR1 SGHNT, CDR2 YYREEE (reference sequence). Here the CDR3 DNA reads TGTGCCAGCAGCGAAGGGACAGACTCCTACAATGAGCAGTTCTTC. Translated, it gives CASSEGTDSYNEQFF.

The chain links TRBV6-5 to TRBJ2-7; 7 nucleotides line up with TRBD2. CDR1 is MNHEY, CDR2 SVGAGI, per germline. This CDR3 is built from 14 residues. V dropped 8 bases and J dropped 3; count of bases not matched to a gene: 10. The CDR3 here is CASRRASGNYEQYF. In nucleotides, the CDR3 is TGTGCCAGCCGCCGGGCTAGCGGCAACTACGAGCAGTACTTC.

This clone was counted between two and nine times. The chain combines TRBV19 with TRBJ2-1; 8 bases fit TRBD2. CDR3 size: 16 residues. V was clipped by 4 bases and J by 7 bases; unmatched bases: 12. Germline-derived CDR1 and CDR2 are LNHDA and SQIVND (reference sequence). The CDR3 region has the DNA TGTGCCAGTAGTAGACCCGGGGGAGCGGGAGCGAATGAGCAGTTCTTC. Translating it yields CASSRPGGAGANEQFF.

The rearrangement links TRBV30 to TRBJ1-5, with D possibly matching TRBD1 (5 bases). Trimming shortened V by 5 bases and J by 0 bases, and 8 bases separated the two germline ends. CDR1 and CDR2 from the germline V gene are GTSNPN and SVGIG (reference sequence). The CDR3 is 13 residues long. In DNA, the CDR3 is TGTGCCTGGTCGACAGTTAGCAATCAGCCCCAGCATTTT. Amino acids: CAWSTVSNQPQHF.

The chain employs TRBV24-1 and TRBJ1-1; no firm D call. Trimming pared 3 bases from V and 10 bases from J, leaving 14 bases between. CDR1 and CDR2 from the germline V gene are KGHDR and SFDVKD. This CDR3 is 13 amino acids long. The CDR3 sequence: CATSDEEMLGAFF. CDR3 DNA: TGTGCCACCAGTGATGAGGAGATGCTGGGAGCTTTCTTT.